These T cell receptor beta chains were read from a single sample in a study of response to subunit inactivated influenza vaccine. MiXCR, applied by TCRdb to the RT-PCR reads, yields one record per CDR3 protein. Of approximately 490,000 distinct CDR3 sequences listed, approximately 7.7% are singletons. Sequenced here: PBMCs from blood, sampled less than 30 months after vaccination. The receptors stem from a man aged 50-75 years who received an inactivated influenza vaccine. CDR3s include the opening cysteine and the closing phenylalanine or tryptophan. A D gene is named only where the DNA matches it firmly. The size of a clone is reported for some rows only, either as once, few or many, or as a class for expanded clones.

j_gene	abundance	d_gene	v_gene	CDR3aa	CDR3nt
TRBJ1-6	many	TRBD1	TRBV25-1	CASSAGTGNSPLHF	TGTGCCAGCAGTGCCGGGACAGGGAATTCACCCCTCCACTTT
TRBJ2-1	few	-	TRBV9	CASSVRDREQFF	TGTGCCAGCAGCGTAAGAGATCGGGAGCAGTTCTTC
TRBJ1-3	few	-	TRBV29-1	CSVDRRSSGNTIYF	TGCAGCGTTGATCGCAGGAGCTCTGGAAACACCATATATTTT
TRBJ2-2	few	TRBD1	TRBV9	CASSAGQGHTGELFF	TGTGCCAGCAGCGCCGGACAGGGGCACACCGGGGAGCTGTTTTTT
TRBJ1-2	few	TRBD1	TRBV20-1	CSARGNPLGQGPGYTF	TGCAGTGCTAGAGGGAACCCCCTGGGACAGGGGCCTGGCTACACCTTC
TRBJ2-7	few	TRBD2	TRBV6-2/TRBV6-3	CASSYPGAGVYEQYF	TGTGCCAGCAGTTACCCGGGAGCGGGAGTTTACGAGCAGTACTTC
TRBJ2-7	-	-	TRBV5-1	CASSLGRNGFQDEQYF	TGCGCCAGCAGCTTGGGTCGTAACGGGTTTCAGGACGAGCAGTACTTC
TRBJ2-1	many	-	TRBV6-2/TRBV6-3	CASSWSHNEQFF	TGTGCCAGCAGCTGGTCACACAATGAGCAGTTCTTC
TRBJ2-5	many	-	TRBV14	CASSQDQSRMETQYF	TGTGCCAGCAGCCAAGATCAAAGTCGGATGGAGACCCAGTACTTC
TRBJ2-6	few	-	TRBV10-3	CATRASRSSGANVLTF	TGTGCCACACGGGCGTCGAGATCCTCTGGGGCCAACGTCCTGACTTTC
TRBJ2-2	-	TRBD1	TRBV12-3/TRBV12-4	CASSFRFRGRLNTGELFF	TGTGCCAGCAGTTTTAGGTTTAGGGGGCGTCTGAACACCGGGGAGCTGTTTTTT
TRBJ1-1	-	TRBD1	TRBV5-1	CASSAGQMGTEAFF	TGCGCCAGCAGCGCGGGACAGATGGGCACTGAAGCTTTCTTT
TRBJ2-3	few	-	TRBV28	CASLRGASTDTQYF	TGTGCCAGCTTACGGGGGGCTAGCACAGATACGCAGTATTTT
TRBJ2-2	many	-	TRBV7-2	CASSLALGNTGELFF	TGTGCCAGCAGCTTAGCCCTGGGGAACACCGGGGAGCTGTTTTTT
TRBJ2-2	many	-	TRBV20-1	CSANQVNAGELFF	TGCAGTGCTAACCAAGTAAACGCCGGGGAGCTGTTTTTT
TRBJ2-7	-	TRBD2	TRBV2	CASRAGRSRNEQYF	TGTGCCAGTAGAGCGGGGCGGAGCAGGAACGAGCAGTACTTC
TRBJ2-2	few	TRBD2	TRBV27	CASSRLAGNRASGELFF	TGTGCCAGCAGTCGACTAGCGGGGAATAGAGCGTCCGGGGAGCTGTTTTTT
TRBJ2-3	few	TRBD2	TRBV5-1	CASRVAGAHTDTQYF	TGCGCCAGCCGAGTAGCGGGGGCCCACACAGATACGCAGTATTTT
TRBJ1-2	many	-	TRBV28	CASIERNYGYTF	TGTGCCAGCATTGAAAGAAACTATGGCTACACCTTC
TRBJ2-4	-	-	TRBV7-2	CASSVDRRQVDIQYF	TGTGCCAGCAGCGTAGACAGGAGACAGGTGGACATTCAGTACTTC
TRBJ1-6	many	TRBD1	TRBV5-1	CASSSSVGTGAQGNSPLHF	TGCGCCAGCAGCTCTTCTGTGGGGACAGGGGCCCAGGGGAATTCACCCCTCCACTTT
TRBJ1-4	many	-	TRBV21-1	CASIKREPREKLFF	TGTGCCAGCATTAAAAGGGAACCGAGGGAAAAACTGTTTTTT
TRBJ2-7	-	-	TRBV6-5	CASSYGPPPREQYF	TGTGCCAGCAGTTACGGTCCACCTCCGCGCGAGCAGTACTTC
TRBJ2-1	few	-	TRBV23-1	CASSQPVLPGAAPYNEQFF	TGCGCCAGCAGTCAACCCGTCCTACCGGGCGCTGCCCCCTACAATGAGCAGTTCTTC
TRBJ2-2	few	-	TRBV7-9	CASSLSSGWSGELFF	TGTGCCAGCAGCTTATCGTCCGGGTGGTCCGGGGAGCTGTTTTTT
TRBJ1-1	few	TRBD1	TRBV7-9	CASSPSGGLAGGTEAFF	TGTGCCAGCAGCCCCTCGGGGGGGTTGGCAGGGGGCACTGAAGCTTTCTTT
TRBJ2-3	many	-	TRBV20-1	CSGATDTQYF	TGCAGTGGAGCCACAGATACGCAGTATTTT
TRBJ2-3	many	-	TRBV5-1	CASSFQGTTDTQYF	TGCGCCAGCAGCTTCCAGGGTACCACAGATACGCAGTATTTT
TRBJ2-5	-	TRBD2	TRBV28	CASRKGLARRETQYF	TGTGCCAGCAGAAAGGGACTAGCGAGACGGGAGACCCAGTACTTC
TRBJ1-1	-	TRBD1	TRBV6-1	CASRPRQGQNTEAFF	TGTGCCAGCAGACCCCGACAGGGCCAGAACACTGAAGCTTTCTTT
TRBJ1-2	many	-	TRBV7-9	CASSQIMDRELNYGYTF	TGTGCCAGCAGCCAAATTATGGACCGAGAGCTTAACTATGGCTACACCTTC
TRBJ2-2	-	-	TRBV11-2	CASSLGTGSVGELFF	TGTGCCAGCAGCTTAGGCACAGGGTCGGTCGGGGAGCTGTTTTTT
TRBJ2-1	few	-	TRBV4-1	CASSQAPHGHEQFF	TGCGCCAGCAGCCAAGCCCCCCATGGCCATGAGCAGTTCTTC
TRBJ1-1	few	TRBD1	TRBV10-3	CAISERQGARGTEAFF	TGTGCCATCAGTGAGAGGCAGGGGGCGAGGGGCACTGAAGCTTTCTTT
TRBJ2-7	few	TRBD1	TRBV20-1	CSASQGAQAYEQYF	TGCAGTGCTAGCCAGGGGGCGCAGGCCTACGAGCAGTACTTC